This T cell receptor beta chain was found in a study of early T cells in non-severe SARS-CoV-2 infection. Germline loops: CDR1 SGHTA, CDR2 FQGNSA. The junction had 9 bases not matched to a gene; V was cut back by 2 bases and J by 4 bases. The CDR3 sequence is 16 residues long. Individual cDNA molecules were tagged with unique molecular identifiers. TCRdb processed the 5' RACE reads anew with MiXCR; each CDR3 protein has one entry. The sample consists of around 80,000 distinct CDR3 sequences, around 15% of them appearing once. Sequencing input: whole blood. J is TRBJ2-3 and V is TRBV7-2, with 7 bases matching TRBD1. This clonotype originated in an adult who was a healthcare worker with PCR-confirmed SARS-CoV-2 infection or an uninfected control (not recorded which). CDR3 nucleotide sequence: TGTGCCAGCAGCTTATACCAGGGGGTGCTTCCAGATACGCAGTATTTT. Translation gives CASSLYQGVLPDTQYF.